The 24 T cell receptor beta chains below all came from one sample that was sequenced in a study of blood T cell repertoires in COVID-19. The data were produced by immunoSEQ multiplex PCR, yet TCRdb's version contains in-frame clones alone and is incomplete. This table holds around 160,000 clones, roughly 80% found once. The sequencing input was peripheral blood. These receptors came from a woman of 80 years or more with acute or convalescent COVID-19.

This chain connects TRBV6-5 to TRBJ2-1; 9 bases fit TRBD2. The CDR3 consists of 15 residues. Germline lookup yields CDR1 MNHEY and CDR2 SVGAGI. The trim removed 6 bases at V and 3 bases at J, leaving 6 bases unmatched. In nucleotides, the CDR3 is TGTGCCAGCAGGGCGCGGGGGGGGCTCTACAATGAGCAGTTCTTC. Translation: CASRARGGLYNEQFF.

The J gene is TRBJ1-2, the V gene TRBV6-5; D remains ambiguous. Germline V gives CDR1 MNHEY, CDR2 SVGAGI. The germline V and J ends were trimmed by 8 bases and 5 bases, with 6 bases remaining between them. The CDR3 extends over 10 amino acids. Here the CDR3 DNA reads TGTGCCAGCCGCGGGTATGGCTACACCTTC. The encoded protein is CASRGYGYTF.

This chain connects TRBV6-1 to TRBJ2-1, with D possibly being TRBD2 (6 bases). Trimming took 2 bases from V and 2 from J, leaving 10 bases between them. The length of the CDR3 is 15 residues. CDR1 is MNHNS, CDR2 SASEGT, per germline. This CDR3 reads CASSERVAAYNEQFF. DNA for the CDR3: TGTGCCAGCAGTGAAAGGGTAGCGGCCTACAATGAGCAGTTCTTC.

The chain has TRBV19 and TRBJ1-5; TRBD1 matches 9 bases. V trimming: 8 bases; J trimming: 4 bases; junction bases outside the gene matches: 6. There are 14 residues in the CDR3. CDR1 is LNHDA and CDR2 is SQIVND in the germline V gene (reference sequence). The CDR3 bases are TGTGCCAGTGGAGGGGGGACAGGGAATCAGCCCCAGCATTTT. Amino acids: CASGGGTGNQPQHF.

This chain connects TRBV11-2 to TRBJ1-1; D unclear. Trimming took off 2 bases at V and 5 bases at J, with 3 bases between the two ends. Germline CDR1 is SGHAT and CDR2 is FQNNGV. This CDR3 is 11 amino acids long. The CDR3, as DNA: TGTGCCAGCAGCTTAATAACTGAAGCTTTCTTT. Residues: CASSLITEAFF.

The chain recombines TRBV7-2 with TRBJ2-3; TRBD2 might be the D (5 bases). Germline CDR1 is SGHTA and CDR2 is FQGNSA. V was shortened by 3 bases and J by 11 bases, with 12 bases between the two germline ends. The CDR3 length is 12 residues. CDR3 protein: CASSFRGRGQYF. The CDR3 DNA sequence: TGTGCCAGCAGCTTTCGAGGGCGTGGGCAGTATTTT.

V gene TRBV30 combines with J gene TRBJ1-2; possibly TRBD1 for D (5 bases). V gave up 0 bases and J gave up 4 bases, with 15 bases separating them. Germline-derived CDR1 and CDR2 are GTSNPN and SVGIG (reference sequence). This CDR3 is built from 15 residues. CDR3 amino acids: CAWSVPWQGLYGYTF. CDR3 nucleotides: TGTGCCTGGAGTGTACCCTGGCAGGGACTCTATGGCTACACCTTC.

CDR3 residues: CASSSGVHQPQHF. CDR3 sequence (DNA): TGTGCCAGCAGCTCGGGGGTACATCAGCCCCAGCATTTT. V usage is TRBV11-2 and J usage is TRBJ1-5; maybe TRBD1 (5 bases). Germline CDR1 and CDR2: SGHAT and FQNNGV. Trimming pared 4 bases from V and 5 bases from J, leaving 9 bases between. The CDR3 is 13 amino acids.

This chain joins TRBV5-5 and TRBJ2-7; no clear D gene. CDR1 is SGHKS, CDR2 YYEKEE, per germline (reference sequence). This CDR3 has 16 amino acids. V was cut by 2 bases and J by 2 bases, with 17 bases left in between. For the CDR3, the DNA is TGTGCCAGCAGCTTCAGTCGGCGAACGGGTGCCTACGAGCAGTACTTC. Protein sequence: CASSFSRRTGAYEQYF.

CDR3 in amino acids: CSASSSVLAKNIQYF. CDR3 nucleotides: TGCAGTGCTAGTTCTTCGGTCTTAGCCAAAAACATTCAGTACTTC. The rearrangement links TRBV20-1 to TRBJ2-4; D is uncertain. From germline, CDR1 is DFQATT and CDR2 SNEGSKA (reference sequence). The length of the CDR3 is 15 residues. Between the trimmed V and J ends, which lost 3 bases and 0 bases, there was a span of 12 bases.

This chain uses TRBV5-1 with TRBJ2-3, with 11 bases lining up with TRBD2. The CDR3 covers 19 residues. Germline V CDR1 and CDR2: SGHRS, YFSETQ. Losses at the gene ends were 5 bases for V and 0 bases for J; bases not matched to a gene: 14. The CDR3 nucleotides read TGCGCCAGCAGTTACACGGGACTAGCGGAAATAACTAGCACAGATACGCAGTATTTT. Amino acids: CASSYTGLAEITSTDTQYF.

V is TRBV20-1 and J is TRBJ1-5, with D possibly being TRBD1 (5 bases). The germline gives CDR1 DFQATT, CDR2 SNEGSKA (reference sequence). The CDR3 spans 14 residues. V lost 3 bases to trimming and J lost 0 bases, with 9 bases between them. The CDR3 region has the DNA TGCAGTGCTAGTCTGGGGCCTAGCAATCAGCCCCAGCATTTT. Its translation: CSASLGPSNQPQHF.

This clone showed up many times. The gene calls are TRBV4-1 and TRBJ2-7, with TRBD1 matching over 7 bases. The CDR3 consists of 16 residues. J lost 7 bases, V lost 1 base, and 13 bases had no gene match. Looked up from germline, CDR1 is MGHRA and CDR2 is YSYEKL. CDR3 in DNA: TGCGCCAGCAGCCAAGCACGACAGGGATGGGGTTCTGAGCAGTACTTC. The encoded protein is CASSQARQGWGSEQYF.

This clone was observed a handful of times. The chain joins TRBV11-1 to TRBJ1-6, with D perhaps TRBD1 (6 bases). Germline CDR1 reads SGHAT; CDR2 reads FQDESV (reference sequence). V was pared by 5 bases and J by 5 bases, with 13 bases between. The CDR3 extends over 15 amino acids. The CDR3 here is CASSLRRGDNSPLHF. The CDR3 DNA follows: TGTGCCAGCAGCCTACGCAGGGGAGATAATTCACCCCTCCACTTT.

J is TRBJ1-1 and V is TRBV3-1 (or the pseudogene TRBV3-2); D possibly corresponds to TRBD1 (5 bases). This CDR3 comprises 14 residues. Trimming stripped 0 bases from V and 11 bases from J, with 16 bases between. Per the germline V gene, CDR1 is LGHDT and CDR2 is YNNKEL (reference sequence). The CDR3 region is CASSQEGSSGRAFF. CDR3 DNA: TGTGCCAGCAGCCAAGAAGGGTCGTCAGGGCGGGCTTTCTTT.

This rearrangement joins TRBV2 to TRBJ1-5, with 9 bases that match TRBD1. Germline assignment: CDR1 SNHLY and CDR2 FYNNEI. V shed 8 bases and J 6 bases; nucleotides not matched to a gene: 5. This CDR3 spans 13 amino acids. The CDR3 DNA sequence: TGTGCCAGCGGGGACAGGGCCGGTCAGCCCCAGCATTTT. It codes for CASGDRAGQPQHF.

The CDR3 is CASSQRSGRARNEQFF. The CDR3 DNA follows: TGTGCCAGCAGCCAACGGAGCGGGAGGGCCCGCAATGAGCAGTTCTTC. This rearrangement joins TRBV3-1 (or the pseudogene TRBV3-2) to TRBJ2-1, with 10 nucleotides matching TRBD2. Germline V gives CDR1 LGHDT, CDR2 YNNKEL (reference sequence). The CDR3 sequence is 16 residues long. V was clipped by 2 bases and J by 6 bases; unmatched bases: 7.

This clone was detected once. This chain links TRBV5-1 with TRBJ1-3; tentative D call: TRBD1 (5 bases). Germline loops: CDR1 SGHRS, CDR2 YFSETQ. This CDR3 region has 18 residues. V was trimmed by 4 bases and J by 2 bases, leaving 22 bases between them. The chain's CDR3 is CASSPTTGWGATGNTIYF. The CDR3 coding sequence is TGCGCCAGCAGCCCTACCACAGGTTGGGGCGCTACTGGAAACACCATATATTTT.

The genes are TRBV9 and TRBJ1-5; D may be TRBD1 (6 bases). Germline V gene sequence: CDR1 SGDLS, CDR2 YYNGEE. The V end was cut by 0 bases, the J end by 3 bases, with 16 bases between. The CDR3 has 17 residues. CDR3 region: CASSVDCTGTYNQPQHF. The CDR3 DNA sequence: TGTGCCAGCAGCGTAGATTGCACAGGGACCTACAATCAGCCCCAGCATTTT.

In its sample, this clone ranks as medium-sized (0.01 to 0.1%). This sequence joins TRBV29-1 and TRBJ2-2, with D unresolved. Germline values: CDR1 SQVTM, CDR2 ANQGSEA. The V end lost 5 bases, the J end lost 1 base, and 5 bases lay between the germline ends. The CDR3 totals 12 residues. The CDR3 loop reads CSVLLNTGELFF. The CDR3 coding sequence is TGCAGCGTTTTACTGAACACCGGGGAGCTGTTTTTT.

The J gene is TRBJ1-1, the V gene TRBV15; D gene unclear. The CDR3 length is 13 residues. V was pared by 9 bases and J by 5 bases, with 16 bases between. The V gene's germline CDR1 is LNHNV and CDR2 YYDKDF (reference sequence). The CDR3 region is CATLEVGGTEAFF. The CDR3 DNA reads as TGTGCCACACTGGAGGTGGGAGGAACTGAAGCTTTCTTT. Supplemented by reference TRBV15 and TRBJ1-1, the full variable domain reads DAMVIQNPRYQVTQFGKPVTLSCSQTLNHNVMYWYQQKSSQAPKLLFHYYDKDFNNEADTPDNFQSRRPNTSFCFLDIRSPGLGDTAMYLCATLEVGGTEAFFGQGTRLTVV.

The rearrangement links TRBV19 to TRBJ2-3; 7 bases agree with TRBD2. The V and J ends lost 5 bases and 3 bases, in that order; junction bases with no gene match: 5. The CDR3 is made up of 14 amino acids. CDR1 and CDR2 from the germline V gene are LNHDA and SQIVND (reference sequence). CDR3 coding DNA: TGTGCCAGTAGTTTCACTAGCGCTACAGATACGCAGTATTTT. Residues: CASSFTSATDTQYF.

Only a few counts were recorded for this clone. The chain is built from TRBV24-1 and TRBJ1-1; TRBD1 matches 8 bases. This CDR3 comprises 13 residues. Germline CDR1 and CDR2: KGHDR and SFDVKD. The V segment lost 9 bases and the J segment 3 bases; nucleotides outside the gene matches: 5. The CDR3 is CATSGQGDTEAFF. The CDR3, as DNA: TGTGCCACCTCCGGACAGGGCGACACTGAAGCTTTCTTT.

This clone was seen only once. Germline is not matched at one junction end, which may reflect a read error. The chain combines TRBV5-1 with TRBJ2-1; TRBD1 might be the D (6 bases). CDR1 and CDR2 (germline): SGHRS, YFSETQ. The CDR3 is made up of 15 amino acids. Written as DNA, the CDR3 is TGCGCCAACAGCTTGCTCCAGGGGAAGTACAATGAGCAGTTCTTC. Translating gives CANSLLQGKYNEQFF.